This T cell receptor beta chain comes out of a study of OX40 agonist ivuxolimab in advanced cancers. As for the study more broadly: Ivuxolimab was a fully human IgG2 agonistic monoclonal antibody targeting the costimulatory receptor OX40 (CD134). Intravenous ivuxolimab was administered to patients every 2 weeks at six dose levels: 0.01, 0.1, 0.3, 1.5, 3 and 10 mg/kg. Among the 52 dose-escalation patients, around 20 had hepatocellular carcinoma, 15 or so melanoma, 9 renal cell carcinoma and 9 head and neck cancer. In the dose-escalation cohort, around four fifths of patients were male, and the mean age was roughly 60 years, with a range of roughly 23 to 85. Prior anti-PD-1, anti-PD-L1 or anti-CTLA-4 therapy was permitted, and checkpoint inhibitors had been received by roughly 42% of dose-escalation patients. Partial responses occurred in three dose-escalation patients: two with cutaneous melanoma and one with hepatocellular carcinoma. Peripheral TCRbeta sequencing aimed to test whether ivuxolimab altered TCR sequence diversity and caused clonal T-cell expansion. The paper covers the monotherapy dose-escalation part of the phase I ivuxolimab trial, which included N of about 50 patients. The full study reports these points: Low levels of normalized T-cell clonal expansion were also shown by some nonresponding patients. Which antigens the clonally expanded peripheral T cells were specific for was not determined. At doses of 0.1 to 3.0 mg/kg, clonal expansion of both CD4+ and CD8+ blood T cells was observed from baseline to week 6. On average, CD8+ T cells showed more expanded clones than CD4+ T cells after ivuxolimab. In the 0.1-3.0 mg/kg groups, partial responders were among the patients with the lowest normalized peripheral clonal expansion, particularly in CD8+ T cells.

As regards this clone: What antigen it recognizes has not been identified. No per-base quality is available; no much larger clone lies one base away.

To sequence the TCRbeta CDR3 region, genomic DNA was isolated from the sorted cells. The immunoSEQ Assay was used to sequence the TCRbeta CDR3 regions. The table was pulled from immuneACCESS by TCRdb, which kept in-frame rearrangements only. Such tables lose some clones; where checked, under half of the loss comes from unresolved V genes, and the rest has no known cause. In this sample the table shows about 12,000 clones, approximately 80% of which occur a single time. The ten largest clones capture over 20% of the sample. The trial excluded patients who had a history of autoimmune disease or who were on systemic immunosuppression. In every dose cohort, peripheral blood was drawn for TCR sequencing at baseline, cycle 4 day 1, and cycle 7 day 1. Samples came from an open-label, multicenter, first-in-human phase I dose-escalation trial of ivuxolimab. Adults with locally advanced or metastatic melanoma, renal cell, hepatocellular, or head and neck squamous cell carcinoma were enrolled in the trial. Before TCR sequencing, CD4+ and CD8+ T cells were separately sorted from peripheral blood.

This sequence was found in an adult with an advanced solid tumor such as melanoma, head and neck, liver or kidney cancer. Here the sequenced sample was CD4+ or CD8+ T cells sorted from blood, taken in a trial of the OX40 agonist ivuxolimab.

The nucleotide sequence is given as TGTGCCAGCAGCGTACCCTTAACAGGGGGCGGGAGCTTAGGGACCGGGGAGCTGTTTTTT. Its protein is CASSVPLTGGGSLGTGELFF. Rearrangement joined TRBV9 to TRBJ2-2, with TRBD1 matching 9 junction bases. Here V drops 1 base and J drops 5 bases, and the junction holds 18 bases not matched to any gene. The CDR3, from cysteine to phenylalanine, totals 20 residues. The kept DNA is CDR3 alone, 60 bases in frame from the first base. CDR1 and CDR2, per the germline V gene, are SGDLS and YYNGEE.